A selection of T cell receptor beta chains follows, all from one sample in a study of beta chain features in type 1 diabetes. Sequenced by immunoSEQ multiplex PCR; TCRdb stores in-frame clones only, minus some. Altogether about 240,000 clones are present, around 13% being singletons, with the ten largest covering 0.015% to 0.02%. Sequences were obtained from naive CD4+ T cells from blood. The receptors stem from a man aged 25-45 years with type 1 diabetes. Both conserved end residues are part of each CDR3. D genes are given only for firm matches. Clone sizes are given selectively: once, few, many, or a class where the clone is expanded.

J: TRBJ1-1; D: .; V: TRBV14; length: 13; size: few; DNA: TGTGCCAGCAGCCCCTGGGGACAAACTGAAGCTTTCTTT; CDR3: CASSPWGQTEAFF
J: TRBJ2-4; D: .; V: TRBV28; length: 14; size: .; DNA: TGTGCCAGCAGTTCCACCGACAGCGCCCGCATTCAGTACTTC; CDR3: CASSSTDSARIQYF
J: TRBJ2-1; D: .; V: TRBV5-6; length: 13; size: few; DNA: TGTGCCAGCAGCTCTGACTACAACAATGAGCAGTTCTTC; CDR3: CASSSDYNNEQFF
J: TRBJ2-4; D: TRBD2; V: TRBV11-1; length: 13; size: .; DNA: TGTGCCAGCAGCTTAGGGGGGGGAAACATTCAGTACTTC; CDR3: CASSLGGGNIQYF
J: TRBJ2-7; D: TRBD1; V: TRBV19; length: 12; size: few; DNA: TGTGCCAGCCGGGACAGGGGGCAGGAGCAGTACTTC; CDR3: CASRDRGQEQYF
J: TRBJ1-5; D: TRBD1; V: TRBV10-3; length: 15; size: few; DNA: TGTGCCATCAGTGAGGGACAGGGCGGCAATCAGCCCCAGCATTTT; CDR3: CAISEGQGGNQPQHF
J: TRBJ2-7; D: .; V: TRBV4-1; length: 12; size: .; DNA: TGCGCCAGCAGCCATACCGGCTACGAGCAGTACTTC; CDR3: CASSHTGYEQYF
J: TRBJ2-3; D: TRBD2; V: TRBV9; length: 17; size: .; DNA: TGTGCCAGCAGCGTTCGGGTAGCGGGTAATCGGAGGGATACGCAGTATTTT; CDR3: CASSVRVAGNRRDTQYF
J: TRBJ1-1; D: TRBD1; V: TRBV29-1; length: 12; size: .; DNA: TGCAGCGCTGGACAGGGTTTCACTGAAGCTTTCTTT; CDR3: CSAGQGFTEAFF
J: TRBJ2-5; D: TRBD2; V: TRBV4-2; length: 16; size: .; DNA: TGTGCCAGCAGACAAACCTGGGGGGGTTTTCAAGAGACCCAGTACTTC; CDR3: CASRQTWGGFQETQYF
J: TRBJ2-3; D: .; V: TRBV23-1; length: 14; size: .; DNA: TGCGCCAGCCGCCCTGGAGGGGACACAGATACGCAGTATTTT; CDR3: CASRPGGDTDTQYF
J: TRBJ2-3; D: .; V: TRBV7-6; length: 15; size: few; DNA: TGTGCCAGCAGCCCGGGGAATAGAGGTCCAGATACGCAGTATTTT; CDR3: CASSPGNRGPDTQYF
J: TRBJ2-1; D: .; V: TRBV11-2; length: 13; size: few; DNA: TGTGCCAGCAGCTTACTGGCCAACAATGAGCAGTTCTTC; CDR3: CASSLLANNEQFF
J: TRBJ1-1; D: .; V: TRBV19; length: 15; size: .; DNA: TGTGCCAGTAGGTCAAGCGGGGGAACGAACACTGAAGCTTTCTTT; CDR3: CASRSSGGTNTEAFF
J: TRBJ1-6; D: TRBD1; V: TRBV15; length: 14; size: few; DNA: TGTGCCACCAGTCTCGGACAGGGAAATTCACCCCTCCACTTT; CDR3: CATSLGQGNSPLHF
J: TRBJ2-7; D: TRBD2; V: TRBV19; length: 14; size: few; DNA: TGTGCCAGTACCAGGACTAGCGGGACCTACGAGCAGTACTTC; CDR3: CASTRTSGTYEQYF
J: TRBJ2-4; D: TRBD1; V: TRBV5-1; length: 15; size: .; DNA: TGCGCCAGCAGCGGGACAGGGGGCGTACAAAACATTCAGTACTTC; CDR3: CASSGTGGVQNIQYF
J: TRBJ2-3; D: TRBD2; V: TRBV5-1; length: 15; size: few; DNA: TGCGCCAGCAGCTTGGACCGGGGGGACACAGATACGCAGTATTTT; CDR3: CASSLDRGDTDTQYF